Each of the 7 T cell receptor beta chains below was sequenced from the same sample in a study of blood T cells in healthy people across ages. Primers used in a second PCR of roughly 6 to 12 cycles were a sample-barcoded 5' primer and a J-beta primer mix. Each CDR3 protein is one row after TCRdb ran MiXCR on the 5' RACE reads. The table shows more than 700,000 distinct CDR3 sequences, with 35% to 60% occurring only once. The specimen was blood. These receptors all come from a man older than 75 in good health.

This clonotype was recorded a few times. The chain recombines TRBV29-1 with TRBJ2-4, with unresolved D. The J call may be incorrect, as the DNA end agrees better with TRBJ2-7. CDR1 SQVTM and CDR2 ANQGSEA come from the germline V gene. This CDR3 comprises 12 residues. The CDR3 protein is CSVLGRSYEQYF. CDR3 coding DNA: TGCAGCGTTCTTGGCAGGTCCTACGAGCAGTACTTC.

The chain combines TRBV20-1 with TRBJ2-1; 8 positions agree with TRBD1. The CDR3 is made up of 14 amino acids. The junction had 6 bases not matched to a gene; V was cut back by 2 bases and J by 6 bases. Germline-derived CDR1 and CDR2 are DFQATT and SNEGSKA (reference sequence). CDR3 nucleotide sequence: TGCAGTGCTAGAATAACGACAGGGGTCAATGAGCAGTTCTTC. Encoded protein: CSARITTGVNEQFF.

A remark on this clonotype: It may be a read error: a sequence one base away is much more abundant. The chain has TRBV6-5 and TRBJ2-4, with TRBD1 matching 9 bases. TRBJ2-7 explains the end of the DNA better; the J call may be wrong. The CDR3 is made up of 14 amino acids. CDR1 MNHEY and CDR2 SVGAGI come from the germline V gene. The CDR3 coding sequence is TGTGCCAGCAGACGACAGGGGGGACCCTACGAGCAGTACTTC. Its protein is CASRRQGGPYEQYF.

This chain connects TRBV7-2 to TRBJ2-7; TRBD2 aligns across 10 bases. This CDR3 region has 16 residues. Germline assignment: CDR1 SGHTA and CDR2 FQGNSA. V gave up 2 bases and J gave up 6 bases; unmatched junction bases: 10. The CDR3 protein is CASSLRASSGSAEQYF. DNA for the CDR3: TGTGCCAGCAGCTTAAGGGCGTCTAGCGGGAGCGCCGAGCAGTACTTC. The full variable domain, with the rest looked up from reference TRBV7-2 and TRBJ2-7, is GAGVSQSPSNKVTEKGKDVELRCDPISGHTALYWYRQSLGQGLEFLIYFQGNSAPDKSGLPSDRFSAERTGGSVSTLTIQRTQQEDSAVYLCASSLRASSGSAEQYFGPGTRLTVT.

V and J are TRBV6-7 and TRBJ2-2; 12 bases match TRBD2. TRBV6-7 falls under the ORF class, with uncertain function. V lost 7 bases and J lost 5; bases outside the gene matches: 2. The CDR3 totals 14 residues. This CDR3 reads CASIGLAGTGELFF. DNA of the CDR3: TGTGCCAGCATCGGACTAGCGGGAACCGGGGAGCTGTTTTTT.

This sequence joins TRBV7-2 and TRBJ2-1; D possibly corresponds to TRBD2 (5 bases). This CDR3 has 16 amino acids. Germline CDR1 and CDR2: SGHTA and FQGNSA. Trimming left V 2 bases short and J 8 bases short, with 19 bases between. The DNA of the CDR3 is TGTGCCAGCAGCTTAAGTTTTGGGAGTAGCTTCGATGAGCAGTTCTTC. Translating it yields CASSLSFGSSFDEQFF.

This clonotype has only a few counts. The gene calls are TRBV7-9 and TRBJ2-1; D possibly matches TRBD1 or TRBD2 (5 bases each). Germline lookup yields CDR1 SEHNR and CDR2 FQNEAQ (reference sequence). Trimming removed 4 bases at V and 8 bases at J, with 18 bases between. The CDR3 has 15 residues. The CDR3 protein is CASSSGAGSVDEQFF. CDR3 sequence (DNA): TGTGCCAGCAGCTCCGGGGCAGGGAGTGTTGATGAGCAGTTCTTC. Variable domain in full (rest from reference TRBV7-9 and TRBJ2-1): DTGVSQNPRHKITKRGQNVTFRCDPISEHNRLYWYRQTLGQGPEFLTYFQNEAQLEKSRLLSDRFSAERPKGSFSTLEIQRTEQGDSAMYLCASSSGAGSVDEQFFGPGTRLTVL.